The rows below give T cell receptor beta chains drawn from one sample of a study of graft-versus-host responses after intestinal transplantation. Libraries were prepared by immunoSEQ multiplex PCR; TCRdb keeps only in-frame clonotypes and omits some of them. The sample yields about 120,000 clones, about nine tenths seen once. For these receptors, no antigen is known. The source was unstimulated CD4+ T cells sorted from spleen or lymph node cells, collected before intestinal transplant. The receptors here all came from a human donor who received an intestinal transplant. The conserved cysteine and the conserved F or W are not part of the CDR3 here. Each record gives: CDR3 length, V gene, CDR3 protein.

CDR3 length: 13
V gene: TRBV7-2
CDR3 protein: ASSLGFDTYYGYT

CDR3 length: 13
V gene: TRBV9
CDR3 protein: ASSVRPGGAYEQY

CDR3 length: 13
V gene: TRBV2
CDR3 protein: ASKHGTNQIYEQY

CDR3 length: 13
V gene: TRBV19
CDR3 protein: ASSAQGGSPYEQY

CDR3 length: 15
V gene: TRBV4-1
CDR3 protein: ASSPGQGQSSYNEQF

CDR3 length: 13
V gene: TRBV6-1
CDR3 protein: ASRTQGSGANVLT

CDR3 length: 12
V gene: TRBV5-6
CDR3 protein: ASSLARGNTEAF

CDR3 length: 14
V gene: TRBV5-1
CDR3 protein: ASSLRQGAANTEAF

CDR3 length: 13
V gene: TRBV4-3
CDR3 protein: ASSQDNAVTGELF

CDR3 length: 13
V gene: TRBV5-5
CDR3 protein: ASSLSGSHYNEQF

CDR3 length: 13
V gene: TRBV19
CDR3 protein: ASSIERQTGNTIY

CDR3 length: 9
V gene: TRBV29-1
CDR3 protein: SVGSGGEQF

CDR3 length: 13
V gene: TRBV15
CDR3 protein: ATSLRVVPYNEQF

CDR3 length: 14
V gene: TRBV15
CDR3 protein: ATSRDLQPHGYGYT

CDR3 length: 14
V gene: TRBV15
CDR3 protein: ATSSVGYLNTGELF

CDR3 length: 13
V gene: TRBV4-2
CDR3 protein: ASSHLTGFYNEQF

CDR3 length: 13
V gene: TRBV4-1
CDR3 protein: ASREGQRGKETQY

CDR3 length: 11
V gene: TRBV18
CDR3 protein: ASSPGGTGSKY

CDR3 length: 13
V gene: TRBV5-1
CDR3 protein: ASSGGQGLNTEAF

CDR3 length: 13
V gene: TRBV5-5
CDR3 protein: ASSPAGTGVYEQY

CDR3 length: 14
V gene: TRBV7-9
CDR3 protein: ASSSPRGRVEEKLF

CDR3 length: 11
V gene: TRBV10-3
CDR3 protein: AIDAGGPDTQY

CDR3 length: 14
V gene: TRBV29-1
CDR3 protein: SAPGQGAVGANVLT

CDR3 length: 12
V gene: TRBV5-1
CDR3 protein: ASSLPGDTGELF

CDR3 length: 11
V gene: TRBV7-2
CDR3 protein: ASSLGGGLGYT

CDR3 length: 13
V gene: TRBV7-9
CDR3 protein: ASSLEWAPYNEQF

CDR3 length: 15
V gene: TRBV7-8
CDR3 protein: ASSLSSNWGRNYGYT

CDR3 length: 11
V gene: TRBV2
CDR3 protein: ASSEWRVGELF

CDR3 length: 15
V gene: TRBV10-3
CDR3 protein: AIRRGGASWDTGELF

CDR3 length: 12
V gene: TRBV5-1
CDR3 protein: ASSLGGNTDTQY

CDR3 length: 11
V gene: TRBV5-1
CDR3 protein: ASSLAGSSEAF

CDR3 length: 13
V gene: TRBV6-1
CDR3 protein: ASSTKGQGADTQY

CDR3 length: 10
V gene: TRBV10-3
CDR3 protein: AISEGPEGYT

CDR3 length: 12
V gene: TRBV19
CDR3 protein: ASSRGEVYYGYT

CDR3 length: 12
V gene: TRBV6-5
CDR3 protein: ASSYGGTNYGYT

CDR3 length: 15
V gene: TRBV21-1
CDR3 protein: ASTIIPFVNRNTEAF

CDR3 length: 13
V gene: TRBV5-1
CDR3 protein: ASSLNGGEWEKLF

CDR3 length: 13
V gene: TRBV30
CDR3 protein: AWSSTSGRADTQY

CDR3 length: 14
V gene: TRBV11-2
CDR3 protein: ASSPRLAGGTYEQY

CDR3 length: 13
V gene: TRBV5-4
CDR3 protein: ASSLEGAHYNEQF

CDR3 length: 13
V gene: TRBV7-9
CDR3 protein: ASSSGTGDSTEAF

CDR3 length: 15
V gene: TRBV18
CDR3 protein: ASSPQDRGNSYNEQF

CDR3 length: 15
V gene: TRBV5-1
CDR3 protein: ASSPRTGRMLNTEAF

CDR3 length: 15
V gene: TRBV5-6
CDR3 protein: ASSRTGREDGYYGYT

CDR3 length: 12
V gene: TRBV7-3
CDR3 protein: ASSPHPGDLKQF

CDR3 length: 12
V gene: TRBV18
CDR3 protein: ASTPASGSNEQF

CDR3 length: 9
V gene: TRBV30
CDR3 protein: AWISTGKAF

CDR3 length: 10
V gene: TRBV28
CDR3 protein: ASSLKGEGYT